The clone carrying this T cell receptor beta chain has just a few counts. The junction differs from germline at one of its ends, possibly a read error. This sample stems from a study of early T cells in non-severe SARS-CoV-2 infection. Germline V lookup: CDR1 MDHEN, CDR2 SYDVKM. This CDR3 comprises 19 residues. TCRdb reprocessed the 5' RACE reads with MiXCR, giving one entry per CDR3 protein. The repertoire holds about 70,000 distinct CDR3 sequences, with 13% to 15% as singletons. The TCR originated in an adult who was a healthcare worker with PCR-confirmed SARS-CoV-2 infection or an uninfected control (not recorded which). The rearrangement uses TRBV28 and TRBJ2-5; 11 nucleotides align to TRBD2. The material sequenced was whole blood, taken at baseline. CDR3 nucleotide sequence: TGTGCCAGCGGGGGGCCCGAGGCTACTAGCGGGAGACCCCAAGAGATCCAGTACTTC. This sequence encodes CASGGPEATSGRPQEIQYF.